Listed below are T cell receptor beta chains from one sample, sequenced in a study of OX40 agonist ivuxolimab in advanced cancers. The method was immunoSEQ multiplex PCR; TCRdb's version includes in-frame clones alone and lacks a portion of them. The sample records about 100,000 clones, around 90% being singletons. Sequencing was performed on CD4+ or CD8+ T cells sorted from blood, taken in a trial of the OX40 agonist ivuxolimab. The origin of the receptors is an adult with an advanced solid tumor such as melanoma, head and neck, liver or kidney cancer. CDR3s include the opening cysteine and the closing phenylalanine or tryptophan. Fields, in order: J gene, clone size, V gene, D gene, CDR3 protein, CDR3 DNA. D genes are given only for firm matches. A clone size is listed for some rows: how often the clone was seen (once, few, many), or a class if it is expanded.

TRBJ1-3 . TRBV19 . CASSIPWNTIYF TGTGCCAGTAGTATCCCGTGGAACACCATATATTTT
TRBJ2-1 . TRBV7-2 TRBD2 CASSTGTSGRAPPYNEQFF TGTGCCAGCAGCACCGGGACTAGCGGGAGGGCCCCGCCCTACAATGAGCAGTTCTTC
TRBJ2-2 once TRBV7-8 . CASRPEGAGELFF TGTGCCAGCAGGCCCGAGGGGGCCGGGGAGCTGTTTTTT
TRBJ1-4 . TRBV11-2 . CASSPSANEKLFF TGTGCCAGCAGCCCATCAGCTAATGAAAAACTGTTTTTT
TRBJ2-3 . TRBV27 . CASSLTRSTDTQYF TGTGCCAGCAGTTTAACCCGAAGCACAGATACGCAGTATTTT
TRBJ2-1 . TRBV6-4 . CASSKDGNYNEQFF TGTGCCAGCAGCAAGGACGGGAATTACAATGAGCAGTTCTTC
TRBJ2-5 . TRBV11-1 TRBD2 CASSNDRTSQRPGETQYF TGTGCCAGCAGCAACGATAGGACTAGTCAAAGGCCGGGTGAGACCCAGTACTTC
TRBJ2-6 . TRBV11-2 . CASSWTTPSGANVLTF TGTGCCAGCAGCTGGACTACCCCCTCTGGGGCCAACGTCCTGACTTTC
TRBJ2-6 . TRBV7-2 . CASSRRFRGNSGANVLTF TGTGCCAGCAGCCGAAGGTTCCGGGGGAACTCTGGGGCCAACGTCCTGACTTTC
TRBJ2-7 . TRBV4-1 TRBD1 CASSQDRDRVREQYF TGCGCCAGCAGCCAAGACCGGGACAGGGTGAGAGAGCAGTACTTC
TRBJ2-6 . TRBV4-2 . CASSQDISSGANVLTF TGTGCCAGCAGCCAAGATATCAGCTCTGGGGCCAACGTCCTGACTTTC
TRBJ2-7 . TRBV12-5 . CASGTNYEQYF TGTGCTAGCGGGACAAACTACGAGCAGTACTTC
TRBJ2-1 . TRBV19 TRBD2 CASTRSGRGSYNEQFF TGTGCCAGTACCCGTAGCGGGAGGGGCTCCTACAATGAGCAGTTCTTC
TRBJ2-3 . TRBV5-6 . CASSRGTGTQYF TGTGCCAGCAGCAGGGGGACTGGAACGCAGTATTTT
TRBJ1-2 . TRBV4-2 . CASSQDGGFNYGYTF TGTGCCAGCAGCCAAGATGGAGGTTTCAACTATGGCTACACCTTC
TRBJ2-7 . TRBV6-1 TRBD2 CASSEDGRASYEQYF TGTGCCAGCAGTGAAGACGGGAGGGCCTCCTACGAGCAGTACTTC
TRBJ2-3 . TRBV5-6 . CASSLAAYADTQYF TGTGCCAGCAGCTTGGCCGCGTATGCAGATACGCAGTATTTT
TRBJ2-1 . TRBV15 . CATRRDIKGEQFF TGTGCCACCAGGCGGGATATCAAAGGGGAGCAGTTCTTC
TRBJ2-7 . TRBV6-1 . CASRTDPRYEQYF TGTGCCAGCAGGACGGACCCCCGCTACGAGCAGTACTTC
TRBJ2-3 once TRBV5-1 . CASSLVEGYGTQYF TGCGCCAGCAGCTTGGTGGAGGGTTACGGTACGCAGTATTTT
TRBJ1-5 once TRBV9 . CASSVGSKNQPQHF TGTGCCAGCAGCGTAGGGTCCAAAAATCAGCCCCAGCATTTT
TRBJ2-7 . TRBV5-1 TRBD1 CASVGQASYEQYF TGCGCCAGCGTGGGACAGGCCTCCTACGAGCAGTACTTC
TRBJ2-3 once TRBV25-1 TRBD2 CASTSASGRADTDTQYF TGTGCCAGCACCTCGGCTAGCGGGAGAGCGGACACAGATACGCAGTATTTT
TRBJ1-2 . TRBV4-2 . CASSQDYRNGYTF TGTGCCAGCAGCCAAGATTACAGGAATGGCTACACCTTC
TRBJ1-5 . TRBV6-6 . CASSHRWTENQPQHF TGTGCCAGCAGTCATAGGTGGACGGAGAATCAGCCCCAGCATTTT
TRBJ2-7 . TRBV15 TRBD2 CATSRAHHSGLSSYEQYF TGTGCCACCAGCAGAGCCCACCATAGCGGGCTTAGCTCCTACGAGCAGTACTTC